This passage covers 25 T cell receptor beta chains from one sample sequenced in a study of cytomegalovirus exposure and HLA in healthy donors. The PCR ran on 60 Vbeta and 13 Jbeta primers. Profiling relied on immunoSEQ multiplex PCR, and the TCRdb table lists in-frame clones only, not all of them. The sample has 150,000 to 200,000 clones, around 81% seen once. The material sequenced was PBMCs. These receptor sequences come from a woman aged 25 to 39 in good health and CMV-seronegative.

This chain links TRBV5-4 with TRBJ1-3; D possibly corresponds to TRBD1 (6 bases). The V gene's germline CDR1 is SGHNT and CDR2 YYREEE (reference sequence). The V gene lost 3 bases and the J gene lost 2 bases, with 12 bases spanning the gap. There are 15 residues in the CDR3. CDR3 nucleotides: TGTGCCAGCAGCTCCCAGGGGCCTGCTGGAAACACCATATATTTT. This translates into CASSSQGPAGNTIYF.

CDR3 coding DNA: TGTGCCAACTCGGAAAACAGGGTCGGCGGCTACACCTTC. Residues: CANSENRVGGYTF. The chain uses TRBV6-1 and TRBJ1-2, with D perhaps matching TRBD1 (6 bases). Between the trimmed V and J ends, which lost 10 bases and 8 bases, there was a span of 20 bases. The CDR3 consists of 13 residues. Germline values: CDR1 MNHNS, CDR2 SASEGT.

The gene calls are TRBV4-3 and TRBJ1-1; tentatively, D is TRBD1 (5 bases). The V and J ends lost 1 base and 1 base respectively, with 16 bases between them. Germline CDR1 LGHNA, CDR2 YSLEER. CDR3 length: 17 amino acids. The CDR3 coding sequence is TGCGCCAGCAGCCAAGTCGTTCAGGGTTCCTCGAACACTGAAGCTTTCTTT. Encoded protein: CASSQVVQGSSNTEAFF.

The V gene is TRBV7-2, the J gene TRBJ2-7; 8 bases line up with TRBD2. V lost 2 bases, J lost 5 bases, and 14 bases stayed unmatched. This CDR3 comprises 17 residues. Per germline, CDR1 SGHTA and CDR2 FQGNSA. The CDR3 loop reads CASSLRAGLDRGHEQYF. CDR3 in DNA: TGTGCCAGCAGCTTAAGGGCGGGACTAGACCGGGGCCACGAGCAGTACTTC. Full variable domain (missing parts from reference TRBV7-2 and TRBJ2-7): GAGVSQSPSNKVTEKGKDVELRCDPISGHTALYWYRQSLGQGLEFLIYFQGNSAPDKSGLPSDRFSAERTGGSVSTLTIQRTQQEDSAVYLCASSLRAGLDRGHEQYFGPGTRLTVT.

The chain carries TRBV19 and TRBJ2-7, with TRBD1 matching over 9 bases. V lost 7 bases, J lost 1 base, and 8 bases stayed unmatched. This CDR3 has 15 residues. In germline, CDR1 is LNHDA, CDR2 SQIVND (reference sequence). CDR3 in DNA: TGTGCCAGTAAAGGGACAGGGTTTTATTCCTACGAGCAGTACTTC. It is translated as CASKGTGFYSYEQYF.

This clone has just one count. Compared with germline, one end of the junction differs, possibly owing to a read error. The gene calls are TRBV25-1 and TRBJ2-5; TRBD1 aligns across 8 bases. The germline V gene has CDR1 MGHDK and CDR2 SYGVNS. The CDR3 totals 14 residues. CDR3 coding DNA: TGTGCCGGCAGTGCCTTCAGGGGGCACGAGACCCAGTACTTC. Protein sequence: CAGSAFRGHETQYF.

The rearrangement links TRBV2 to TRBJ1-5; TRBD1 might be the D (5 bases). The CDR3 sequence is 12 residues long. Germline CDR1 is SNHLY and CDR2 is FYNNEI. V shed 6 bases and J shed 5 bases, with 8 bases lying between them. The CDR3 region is CASSRDHQPQHF. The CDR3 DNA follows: TGTGCCAGCAGCAGGGATCATCAGCCCCAGCATTTT.

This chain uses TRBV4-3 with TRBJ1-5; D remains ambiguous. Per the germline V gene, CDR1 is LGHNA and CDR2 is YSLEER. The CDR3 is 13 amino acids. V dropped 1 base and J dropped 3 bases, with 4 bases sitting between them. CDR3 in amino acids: CASSQAYNQPQHF. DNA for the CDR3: TGCGCCAGCAGCCAAGCGTACAATCAGCCCCAGCATTTT.

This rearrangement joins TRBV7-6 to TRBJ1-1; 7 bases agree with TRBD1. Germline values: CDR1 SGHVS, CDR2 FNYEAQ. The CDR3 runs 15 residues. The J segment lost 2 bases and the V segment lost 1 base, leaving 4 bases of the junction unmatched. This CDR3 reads CASSLEGDSNTEAFF. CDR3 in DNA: TGTGCCAGCAGCTTAGAGGGGGACAGTAACACTGAAGCTTTCTTT.

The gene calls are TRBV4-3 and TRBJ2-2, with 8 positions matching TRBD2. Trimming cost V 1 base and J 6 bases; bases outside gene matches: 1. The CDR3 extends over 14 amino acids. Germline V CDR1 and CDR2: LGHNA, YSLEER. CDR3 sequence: CASSQGAGAGELFF. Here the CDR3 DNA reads TGCGCCAGCAGCCAAGGAGCGGGAGCCGGGGAGCTGTTTTTT.

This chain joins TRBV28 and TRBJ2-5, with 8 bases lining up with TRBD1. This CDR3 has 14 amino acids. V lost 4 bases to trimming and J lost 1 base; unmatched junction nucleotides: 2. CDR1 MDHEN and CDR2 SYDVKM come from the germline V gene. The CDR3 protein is CASSSTGGQETQYF. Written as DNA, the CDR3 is TGTGCCAGCAGTTCCACAGGGGGCCAAGAGACCCAGTACTTC. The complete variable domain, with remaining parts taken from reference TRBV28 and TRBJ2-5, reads DVKVTQSSRYLVKRTGEKVFLECVQDMDHENMFWYRQDPGLGLRLIYFSYDVKMKEKGDIPEGYSVSREKKERFSLILESASTNQTSMYLCASSSTGGQETQYFGPGTRLLVL.

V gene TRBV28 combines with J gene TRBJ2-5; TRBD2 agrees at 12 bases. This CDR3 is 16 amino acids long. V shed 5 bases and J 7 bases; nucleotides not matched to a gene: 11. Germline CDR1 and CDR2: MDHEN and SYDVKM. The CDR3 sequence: CASSNPTSGRVLTQYF. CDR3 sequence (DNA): TGTGCCAGCAGTAATCCGACTAGCGGGAGAGTTTTGACCCAGTACTTC.

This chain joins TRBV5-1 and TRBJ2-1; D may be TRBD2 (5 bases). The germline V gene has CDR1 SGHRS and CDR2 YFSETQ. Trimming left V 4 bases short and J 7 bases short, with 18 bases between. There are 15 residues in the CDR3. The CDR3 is CASSPEVPQPNEQFF. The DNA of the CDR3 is TGCGCCAGCAGCCCGGAGGTACCCCAGCCAAATGAGCAGTTCTTC.

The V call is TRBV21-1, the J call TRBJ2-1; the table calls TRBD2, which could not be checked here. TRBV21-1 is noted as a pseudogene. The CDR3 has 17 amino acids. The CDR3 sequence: CASSDRAGISSYNEQFF. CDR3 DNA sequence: TGTGCCAGCAGCGACCGAGCGGGTATAAGCTCCTACAATGAGCAGTTCTTC.

The CDR3 region is CASSYTSGLTGELFF. Written as DNA, the CDR3 is TGTGCCAGCAGTTACACTAGCGGGCTCACCGGGGAGCTGTTTTTT. The chain has TRBV6-5 and TRBJ2-2; 9 bases align to TRBD2. The CDR3 totals 15 residues. With V trimmed by 2 bases and J by 4 bases, 2 bases remained unmatched. The germline CDR1 and CDR2 sequences are MNHEY and SVGAGI.

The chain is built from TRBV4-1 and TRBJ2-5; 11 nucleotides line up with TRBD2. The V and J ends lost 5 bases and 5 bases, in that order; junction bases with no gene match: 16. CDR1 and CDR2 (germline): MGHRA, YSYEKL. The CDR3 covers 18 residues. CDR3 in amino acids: CASSFNPGLAEPLETQYF. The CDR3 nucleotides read TGCGCCAGCAGCTTCAATCCGGGACTAGCGGAGCCTCTTGAGACCCAGTACTTC.

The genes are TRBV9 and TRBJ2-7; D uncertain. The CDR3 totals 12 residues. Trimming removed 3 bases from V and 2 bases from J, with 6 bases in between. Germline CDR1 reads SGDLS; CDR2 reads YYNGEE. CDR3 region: CASSGDTYEQYF. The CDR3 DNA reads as TGTGCCAGCAGCGGTGACACCTACGAGCAGTACTTC.

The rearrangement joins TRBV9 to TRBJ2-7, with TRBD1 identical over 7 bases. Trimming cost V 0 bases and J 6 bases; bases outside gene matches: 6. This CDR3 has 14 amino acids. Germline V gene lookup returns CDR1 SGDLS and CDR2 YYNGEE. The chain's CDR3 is CASSVGQGRGEQYF. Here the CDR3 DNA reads TGTGCCAGCAGCGTAGGACAGGGAAGGGGCGAGCAGTACTTC. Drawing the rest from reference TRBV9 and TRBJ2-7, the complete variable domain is DSGVTQTPKHLITATGQRVTLRCSPRSGDLSVYWYQQSLDQGLQFLIQYYNGEERAKGNILERFSAQQFPDLHSELNLSSLELGDSALYFCASSVGQGRGEQYFGPGTRLTVT.

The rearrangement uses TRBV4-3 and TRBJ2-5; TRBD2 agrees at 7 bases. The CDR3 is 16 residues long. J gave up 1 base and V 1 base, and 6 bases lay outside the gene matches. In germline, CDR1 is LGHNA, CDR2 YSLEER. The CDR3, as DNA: TGCGCCAGCAGCCAAGGGGAGGGTCACTTCCAAGAGACCCAGTACTTC. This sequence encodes CASSQGEGHFQETQYF.

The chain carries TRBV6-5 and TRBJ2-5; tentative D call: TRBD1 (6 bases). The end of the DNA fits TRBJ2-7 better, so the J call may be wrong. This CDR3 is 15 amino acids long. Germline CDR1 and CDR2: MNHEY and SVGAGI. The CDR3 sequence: CASSSQGRRAHEQYF. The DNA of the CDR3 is TGTGCCAGCAGTTCCCAGGGGAGAAGGGCCCACGAGCAGTACTTC.

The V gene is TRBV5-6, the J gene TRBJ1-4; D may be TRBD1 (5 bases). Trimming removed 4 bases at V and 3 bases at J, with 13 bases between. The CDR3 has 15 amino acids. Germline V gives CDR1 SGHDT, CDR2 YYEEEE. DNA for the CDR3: TGTGCCAGCAGCGCCCAGGGAGGACCTAATGAAAAACTGTTTTTT. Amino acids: CASSAQGGPNEKLFF. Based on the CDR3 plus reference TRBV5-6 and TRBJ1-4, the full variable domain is DAGVTQSPTHLIKTRGQQVTLRCSPKSGHDTVSWYQQALGQGPQFIFQYYEEEERQRGNFPDRFSGHQFPNYSSELNVNALLLGDSALYLCASSAQGGPNEKLFFGSGTQLSVL.

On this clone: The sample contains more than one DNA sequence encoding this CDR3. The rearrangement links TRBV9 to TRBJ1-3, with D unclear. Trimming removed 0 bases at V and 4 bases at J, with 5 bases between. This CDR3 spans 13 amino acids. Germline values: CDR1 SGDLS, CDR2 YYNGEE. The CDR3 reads CASSVGQGNTIYF. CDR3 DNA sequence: TGTGCCAGCAGCGTAGGTCAGGGAAACACCATATATTTT.

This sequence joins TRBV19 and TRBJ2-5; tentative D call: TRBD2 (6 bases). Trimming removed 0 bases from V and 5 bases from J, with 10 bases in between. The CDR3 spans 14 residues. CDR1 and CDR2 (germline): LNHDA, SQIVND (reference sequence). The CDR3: CASSIDIGSETQYF. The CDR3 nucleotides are TGTGCCAGTAGTATAGATATCGGGAGTGAGACCCAGTACTTC. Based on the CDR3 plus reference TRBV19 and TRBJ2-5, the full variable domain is DGGITQSPKYLFRKEGQNVTLSCEQNLNHDAMYWYRQDPGQGLRLIYYSQIVNDFQKGDIAEGYSVSREKKESFPLTVTSAQKNPTAFYLCASSIDIGSETQYFGPGTRLLVL.

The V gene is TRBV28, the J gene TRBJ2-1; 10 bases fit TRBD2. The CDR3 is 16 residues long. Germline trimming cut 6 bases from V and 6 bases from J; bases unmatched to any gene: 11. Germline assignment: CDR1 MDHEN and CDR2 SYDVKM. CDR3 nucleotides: TGTGCCAGCAGCCCGGTAGGGCTAGCGGGAGTCAATGAGCAGTTCTTC. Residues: CASSPVGLAGVNEQFF.

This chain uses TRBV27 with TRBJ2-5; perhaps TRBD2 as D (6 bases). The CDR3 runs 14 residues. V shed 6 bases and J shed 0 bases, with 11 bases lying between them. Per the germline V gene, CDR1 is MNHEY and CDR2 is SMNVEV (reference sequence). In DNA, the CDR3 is TGTGCCAGCAGACATCTAGCGTACCAAGAGACCCAGTACTTC. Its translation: CASRHLAYQETQYF.